The 15 T cell receptor beta chains presented below share a single source sample, sequenced in a study of blood T cell repertoires in COVID-19 (dated by TCRdb to 2020 to 2022). The library was produced with the immunoSEQ multiplex PCR assay. TCRdb took over this immuneACCESS table, retaining in-frame rearrangements with V and J assigned. Such tables are incomplete; in checked studies, under half of the missing clones stem from an unresolved V gene, and the remainder is unexplained. This sample comprises about 94,000 clones, approximately 87% of them detected only once. Clones ranked in the top ten supply approximately 7% of the sample. Sequencing input: peripheral blood. These receptor sequences come from a human donor with acute or convalescent COVID-19. The donor label of this sample is uncertain.

The CDR3 region is CASSSPGTGGGYTF. CDR3 nucleotide sequence: TGTGCCAGCAGTTCGCCGGGGACAGGTGGCGGCTACACCTTC. This rearrangement joins TRBV28 to TRBJ1-2, with 8 bases that match TRBD1. The CDR3 runs to 14 residues. Looked up from germline, CDR1 is MDHEN and CDR2 is SYDVKM. V lost 4 bases, J lost 8 bases, and 9 bases stayed unmatched.

V usage is TRBV5-1 and J usage is TRBJ1-2, with a tentative D call TRBD1 (6 bases). V was pared by 4 bases and J by 4 bases, with 14 bases between. The CDR3 contains 14 residues. Germline V lookup: CDR1 SGHRS, CDR2 YFSETQ. Here the CDR3 DNA reads TGCGCCAGCAGCGAGCGGGACACACGCTATGGCTACACCTTC. It codes for CASSERDTRYGYTF. The complete variable domain, with remaining parts taken from reference TRBV5-1 and TRBJ1-2, reads KAGVTQTPRYLIKTRGQQVTLSCSPISGHRSVSWYQQTPGQGLQFLFEYFSETQRNKGNFPGRFSGRQFSNSRSEMNVSTLELGDSALYLCASSERDTRYGYTFGSGTRLTVV.

This chain joins TRBV5-1 and TRBJ1-6; no definite D call. This CDR3 has 14 residues. Trimming left V 2 bases short and J 7 bases short, with 10 bases between. Per the germline V gene, CDR1 is SGHRS and CDR2 is YFSETQ. The CDR3 DNA reads TGCGCCAGCAGCTTTCGGACGGGAAATTCACCCCTCCACTTT. Its protein product is CASSFRTGNSPLHF.

This clone is a singleton in its sample. The rearrangement links TRBV6-5 to TRBJ1-4; weak D call: TRBD1 (6 bases). V lost 6 bases and J 4 bases, leaving 15 bases between the germline ends. The V gene's germline CDR1 is MNHEY and CDR2 SVGAGI. The CDR3 totals 15 residues. The CDR3, as DNA: TGTGCCAGCAGAGCGGGGGGGCGGTATAATGAAAAACTGTTTTTT. As protein: CASRAGGRYNEKLFF.

The chain's CDR3 is CASSSQTARKNIQYF. In DNA, the CDR3 is TGTGCCAGCAGCTCGCAAACTGCTCGGAAAAACATTCAGTACTTC. V gene TRBV7-9 combines with J gene TRBJ2-4, with D hard to call. The germline V gene has CDR1 SEHNR and CDR2 FQNEAQ (reference sequence). The length of the CDR3 is 15 residues. V lost 4 bases to trimming and J lost 4 bases, with 14 bases between them.

The chain has TRBV5-1 and TRBJ2-7; 7 positions agree with TRBD1. Germline CDR1 and CDR2: SGHRS and YFSETQ. V lost 4 bases, J lost 5 bases, and 3 bases stayed unmatched. This CDR3 has 12 residues. In DNA, the CDR3 is TGCGCCAGCAGCAGGGACAGTGACGAGCAGTACTTC. Its protein is CASSRDSDEQYF.

V and J are TRBV6-2 or TRBV6-3 and TRBJ2-7, with TRBD1 as a possible D gene (5 bases). Germline V gene sequence: CDR1 MNHEY, CDR2 SVGEGT. The CDR3 covers 13 residues. Trimming took off 5 bases at V and 0 bases at J, with 8 bases between the two ends. The CDR3 coding sequence is TGTGCCAGCAGTCTTAGGGGCTCCTACGAGCAGTACTTC. This gives the protein CASSLRGSYEQYF.

J is TRBJ1-4 and V is TRBV5-1, with no clear D. The CDR3 consists of 15 residues. Germline assignment: CDR1 SGHRS and CDR2 YFSETQ. The germline V and J ends were trimmed by 1 base and 4 bases, with 11 bases remaining between them. CDR3: CASSLFSRGNEKLFF. CDR3 bases: TGCGCCAGCAGCTTGTTCTCCCGAGGTAATGAAAAACTGTTTTTT.

The CDR3 protein is CASSWTVNTEAFF. The CDR3 DNA reads TGTGCCAGCAGTTGGACAGTGAACACTGAAGCTTTCTTT. The chain carries TRBV6-5 and TRBJ1-1, with D possibly being TRBD1 (6 bases). From germline, CDR1 is MNHEY and CDR2 SVGAGI. The CDR3 sequence is 13 residues long. V dropped 4 bases and J dropped 0 bases, with 6 bases sitting between them.

J is TRBJ1-1 and V is TRBV18; D is possibly TRBD1 (6 bases). This CDR3 has 15 residues. Per germline, CDR1 KGHSH and CDR2 LQKENI. The V end lost 2 bases, the J end lost 3 bases, and 13 bases lay between the germline ends. CDR3 DNA: TGTGCCAGCTCACCAAATGAGGGGGTCGACACTGAAGCTTTCTTT. It translates to CASSPNEGVDTEAFF.

The chain uses TRBV7-2 and TRBJ2-1; the match to TRBD2 covers 7 bases. Germline V gives CDR1 SGHTA, CDR2 FQGNSA. The CDR3 is 15 amino acids. J was trimmed by 3 bases and V by 6 bases; bases with no gene match: 8. In nucleotides, the CDR3 is TGTGCCAGCAGATTGAGCGGGGTGAGCTACAATGAGCAGTTCTTC. The encoded protein is CASRLSGVSYNEQFF. The complete variable domain, with remaining parts taken from reference TRBV7-2 and TRBJ2-1, reads GAGVSQSPSNKVTEKGKDVELRCDPISGHTALYWYRQSLGQGLEFLIYFQGNSAPDKSGLPSDRFSAERTGGSVSTLTIQRTQQEDSAVYLCASRLSGVSYNEQFFGPGTRLTVL.

The chain recombines TRBV5-5 with TRBJ2-7; 8 bases map to TRBD1. The CDR3 totals 15 residues. V was clipped by 4 bases and J by 4 bases; unmatched bases: 10. CDR1 and CDR2 from the germline V gene are SGHKS and YYEKEE (reference sequence). As DNA, the CDR3 is TGTGCCAGCAGCCCCGGACAGGGACGATTTTACGAGCAGTACTTC. It specifies CASSPGQGRFYEQYF.

The rearrangement uses TRBV4-1 and TRBJ1-5; a possible D gene is TRBD1 (6 bases). CDR1 and CDR2 from the germline V gene are MGHRA and YSYEKL. V lost 0 bases and J lost 4, with 10 bases in between. This CDR3 spans 15 amino acids. DNA for the CDR3: TGCGCCAGCAGCCAAGATCGGACAGTAAATCAGCCCCAGCATTTT. Its protein is CASSQDRTVNQPQHF.

CDR3 sequence reads: CASTDPTESTSSTETQYF. The CDR3 coding sequence is TGTGCCAGCACCGACCCTACTGAATCGACTAGTAGTACAGAGACCCAGTACTTC. The gene calls are TRBV25-1 and TRBJ2-5, with D perhaps matching TRBD2 (6 bases). V was clipped by 7 bases and J by 4 bases, with 28 bases between them. The CDR3 has 18 amino acids. Germline V gene lookup returns CDR1 MGHDK and CDR2 SYGVNS.

The chain uses TRBV9 and TRBJ1-4; TRBD1 is a possible D gene (5 bases). The CDR3 sequence is 17 residues long. V lost 0 bases and J 0 bases, leaving 12 bases between the germline ends. Germline V lookup: CDR1 SGDLS, CDR2 YYNGEE. The CDR3 DNA follows: TGTGCCAGCAGCGTAGGGGGCAGTACTGCAACTAATGAAAAACTGTTTTTT. Protein: CASSVGGSTATNEKLFF.